These T cell receptor beta chains were read from a single sample in a study of blood T cell repertoires in COVID-19. The repertoire was sequenced with immunoSEQ multiplex PCR; TCRdb's copy has only in-frame clones and lacks some. The table includes over 50,000 clones, just over 85% detected once. Sequenced sample: peripheral blood. These receptors were obtained from a man between 65 and 85 years old with active COVID-19. CDR3s leave out the opening cysteine and the closing phenylalanine or tryptophan. Size values are once, few and many counts, or a class for expanded clones, and some rows have none.

V gene: TRBV7-9; clone size: few; J gene: TRBJ2-1; CDR3 protein: ASSWTVNEQF
V gene: TRBV6-5; clone size: once; J gene: TRBJ2-3; CDR3 protein: ASSNTGGKTDTQY
V gene: TRBV5-1; clone size: -; J gene: TRBJ2-5; CDR3 protein: ATAAGLRETQY
V gene: TRBV14; clone size: -; J gene: TRBJ2-1; CDR3 protein: ASSQFPRDEQF
V gene: TRBV6-2/TRBV6-3; clone size: -; J gene: TRBJ1-1; CDR3 protein: ASSYAAGRYTEAF
V gene: TRBV4-2; clone size: -; J gene: TRBJ2-7; CDR3 protein: ASSQDWRGAGYEQY
V gene: TRBV15; clone size: -; J gene: TRBJ2-1; CDR3 protein: ATSRDPPGGLIDEQF
V gene: TRBV18; clone size: -; J gene: TRBJ1-1; CDR3 protein: ASSPRGGEMTEAF
V gene: TRBV14; clone size: -; J gene: TRBJ1-2; CDR3 protein: ASSRDRGHYGYT
V gene: TRBV11-2; clone size: -; J gene: TRBJ1-2; CDR3 protein: ASSMTGGHYGYT
V gene: TRBV11-3; clone size: -; J gene: TRBJ1-1; CDR3 protein: ASSLRGNTEAF
V gene: TRBV29-1; clone size: -; J gene: TRBJ2-5; CDR3 protein: SVGREETQY
V gene: TRBV27; clone size: -; J gene: TRBJ2-4; CDR3 protein: ASRDGTPKNIQY
V gene: TRBV29-1; clone size: -; J gene: TRBJ2-7; CDR3 protein: SVEDPGGQGYKQY
V gene: TRBV6-2/TRBV6-3; clone size: -; J gene: TRBJ1-1; CDR3 protein: ASSYTETGRNTEAF
V gene: TRBV5-1; clone size: -; J gene: TRBJ2-1; CDR3 protein: ASSSTGTSYNEQF
V gene: TRBV7-8; clone size: once; J gene: TRBJ2-7; CDR3 protein: ASSLGGLLYEQY
V gene: TRBV7-2; clone size: -; J gene: TRBJ2-7; CDR3 protein: ASSKRLAGTYEQY
V gene: TRBV6-5; clone size: -; J gene: TRBJ2-2; CDR3 protein: ASSYRRGAWTGELF
V gene: TRBV5-8; clone size: -; J gene: TRBJ2-3; CDR3 protein: ASSLAGTRRSTDTQY
V gene: TRBV2; clone size: -; J gene: TRBJ1-2; CDR3 protein: ASRGQNYGYT
V gene: TRBV25-1; clone size: -; J gene: TRBJ2-1; CDR3 protein: ASSRGRRDEQF
V gene: TRBV5-6; clone size: -; J gene: TRBJ2-2; CDR3 protein: ASSLAGGAGELF
V gene: TRBV25-1; clone size: few; J gene: TRBJ2-1; CDR3 protein: ASSRDSYNEQF
V gene: TRBV5-1; clone size: few; J gene: TRBJ2-7; CDR3 protein: ASSHGTGKTYEQY
V gene: TRBV6-1; clone size: -; J gene: TRBJ2-7; CDR3 protein: ASSEGGWREQY
V gene: TRBV7-8; clone size: -; J gene: TRBJ2-3; CDR3 protein: ASSFRQGASDTQY
V gene: TRBV24-1; clone size: -; J gene: TRBJ1-5; CDR3 protein: ATSDSLTGWTQH
V gene: TRBV6-2/TRBV6-3; clone size: -; J gene: TRBJ2-7; CDR3 protein: ASSYGGGSYEQY
V gene: TRBV2; clone size: few; J gene: TRBJ1-6; CDR3 protein: ASQGTGSYNSPLH
V gene: TRBV4-3; clone size: -; J gene: TRBJ2-7; CDR3 protein: ASSQDRRGGREQY
V gene: TRBV6-4; clone size: -; J gene: TRBJ1-2; CDR3 protein: ASRPQTGGNYGYT
V gene: TRBV19; clone size: -; J gene: TRBJ1-1; CDR3 protein: ASSIAAGAAGLNTEAF
V gene: TRBV9; clone size: -; J gene: TRBJ1-2; CDR3 protein: ASTGQGGNYGYT
V gene: TRBV7-2; clone size: -; J gene: TRBJ1-5; CDR3 protein: ASSLEPNQPQH
V gene: TRBV19; clone size: -; J gene: TRBJ1-2; CDR3 protein: ASTLTQGTGDYGYT
V gene: TRBV7-2; clone size: -; J gene: TRBJ2-3; CDR3 protein: ASSFGAGGPDTQY
V gene: TRBV5-4; clone size: -; J gene: TRBJ2-1; CDR3 protein: ASSFAGGSSYNEQF
V gene: TRBV18; clone size: -; J gene: TRBJ1-4; CDR3 protein: ASSPLLGQSSEKLF
V gene: TRBV9; clone size: -; J gene: TRBJ2-1; CDR3 protein: ASSAGGLATYNEQF
V gene: TRBV14; clone size: -; J gene: TRBJ2-1; CDR3 protein: ASSQDVAGGLLYNEQF
V gene: TRBV4-3; clone size: -; J gene: TRBJ2-5; CDR3 protein: ASSQDLGAETQY